This T cell receptor (beta chain) was sequenced for a study of blood T cell repertoires in COVID-19. Study information: Material from acute and convalescent COVID-19 was sourced from the United States, Italy and Spain. From T cells, B-cell-depleted T cells, or PBMCs came the material, which was cDNA or gDNA.

A Seattle source enrolled patients during active infection and followed them longitudinally. Original analysis: The authors estimated nucleated cell counts from reference gene primer amplification. Repertoires were generated with immunoSEQ multiplex PCR, while TCRdb's copy carries only in-frame clones and drops some. Clone size and the V and J calls come from that table; the DNA yielded D and trimming. The sample contains approximately 150,000 clones, 84% of which appear only once. This clone has a handful of counts. Germline V gene sequence: CDR1 WNHNN, CDR2 SYGVQD (reference sequence). The CDR3 sequence is 15 residues long. V lost 4 bases and J lost 6; bases outside the gene matches: 5.

The sample taken for sequencing was peripheral blood. This chain links TRBV10-1 with TRBJ2-1, with 11 positions matching TRBD2. The sequence was collected from a woman of 80 years or more with COVID-19, enrolled during active disease. CDR3 sequence: CASSALAGVSNEQFF. The CDR3 DNA is TGCGCCAGCAGTGCACTAGCGGGAGTGTCCAATGAGCAGTTCTTC.